A selection of T cell receptor beta chains follows, all from one sample in a study of human T cells and chemical hapten exposure. A single record per CDR3 protein comes from TCRdb applying MiXCR to the RACE reads. The top ten hold around a tenth of the sample, which has approximately 52,000 distinct CDR3 sequences, 9.5% to 10% seen once. Sequenced here: whole blood, sampled in connection with sensitization to the hapten diphenylcyclopropenone (DPC). The receptors stem from a woman aged 25-40 years with alopecia areata. Some clones in this sample may be carry-over from other donors' samples. Each CDR3 is given with its conserved first and last residue. A D gene is named only where the DNA matches it firmly. Clone sizes are given selectively: once, few, many, or a class where the clone is expanded.

abundance | j_gene | d_gene | v_gene | CDR3aa | CDR3nt
- | TRBJ1-3 | - | TRBV4-3 | CASSRGVSSGNTIYF | TGTGCCAGCAGCCGTGGGGTCAGCTCTGGAAACACCATATATTTT
many | TRBJ1-5 | - | TRBV20-1 | CSARDRTAQVAGPQHF | TGCAGTGCTAGAGATCGAACAGCCCAAGTGGCAGGGCCCCAGCATTTT
few | TRBJ1-2 | - | TRBV20-1 | CSATISVGSGYTF | TGCAGTGCTACAATTTCTGTGGGAAGCGGCTACACCTTC
few | TRBJ2-7 | - | TRBV28 | CASNIGGEVYEQYF | TGTGCCAGCAACATAGGAGGGGAGGTATACGAGCAGTACTTC
few | TRBJ1-1 | - | TRBV5-1 | CASSLVLGWNTEAFF | TGCGCCAGCAGCTTGGTCCTGGGGTGGAACACTGAAGCTTTCTTT
few | TRBJ1-1 | - | TRBV7-9 | CASTTEAIFTEAFF | TGTGCCAGCACCACAGAGGCTATATTCACTGAAGCTTTCTTT
many | TRBJ1-3 | - | TRBV4-3 | CASSSRSIGLSGNTIYF | TGCGCCAGCAGCTCAAGAAGTATCGGTTTATCTGGAAACACCATATATTTT
few | TRBJ2-3 | - | TRBV7-3 | CASSLGGCTDTQYF | TGTGCCAGCAGCTTAGGCGGCTGCACAGATACGCAGTATTTT
few | TRBJ2-3 | - | TRBV3-1 | CASSHPYGEGTDTQYF | TGTGCCAGCAGCCACCCTTACGGGGAGGGCACAGATACGCAGTATTTT
- | TRBJ2-7 | TRBD1 | TRBV20-1 | CSARDPGTVNYEQYF | TGCAGTGCTAGAGATCCCGGGACAGTCAACTACGAGCAGTACTTC
few | TRBJ2-3 | TRBD2 | TRBV28 | CASSLPVLAGDTDTQYF | TGTGCCAGCAGTCTACCGGTTCTAGCGGGGGACACAGATACGCAGTATTTT
few | TRBJ2-3 | TRBD1 | TRBV28 | CASDDQKQGAGDTQYF | TGTGCCAGCGACGATCAAAAACAGGGGGCAGGAGATACGCAGTATTTT
- | TRBJ2-7 | - | TRBV4-2 | CASSHILRDTSYEQYF | TGTGCCAGCAGCCATATCCTTCGGGACACCTCCTACGAGCAGTACTTC